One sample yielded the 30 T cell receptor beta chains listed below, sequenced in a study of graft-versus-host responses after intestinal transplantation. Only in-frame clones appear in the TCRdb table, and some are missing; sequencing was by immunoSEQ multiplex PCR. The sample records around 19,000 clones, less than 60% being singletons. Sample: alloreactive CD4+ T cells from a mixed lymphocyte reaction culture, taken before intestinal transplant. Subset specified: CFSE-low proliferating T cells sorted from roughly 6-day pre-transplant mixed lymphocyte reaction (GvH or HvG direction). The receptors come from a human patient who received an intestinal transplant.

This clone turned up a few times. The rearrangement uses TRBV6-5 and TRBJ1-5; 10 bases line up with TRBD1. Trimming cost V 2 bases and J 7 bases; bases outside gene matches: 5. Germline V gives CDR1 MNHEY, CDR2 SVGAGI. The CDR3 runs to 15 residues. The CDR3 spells CASSYDRGHGQPQHF. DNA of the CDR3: TGTGCCAGCAGTTACGACAGGGGGCATGGACAGCCCCAGCATTTT.

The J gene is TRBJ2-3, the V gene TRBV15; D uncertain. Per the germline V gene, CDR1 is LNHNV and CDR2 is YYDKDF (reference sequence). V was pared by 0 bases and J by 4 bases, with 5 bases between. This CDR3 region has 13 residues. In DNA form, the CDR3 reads TGTGCCACCAGCAGAGAGGCTCCAGATACGCAGTATTTT. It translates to CATSREAPDTQYF.

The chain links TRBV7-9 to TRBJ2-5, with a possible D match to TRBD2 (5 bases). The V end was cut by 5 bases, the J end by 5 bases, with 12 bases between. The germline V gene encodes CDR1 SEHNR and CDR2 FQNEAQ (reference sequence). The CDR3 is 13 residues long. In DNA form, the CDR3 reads TGTGCCAGCAGCCCGGGGTTTGGGGAGACCCAGTACTTC. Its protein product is CASSPGFGETQYF.

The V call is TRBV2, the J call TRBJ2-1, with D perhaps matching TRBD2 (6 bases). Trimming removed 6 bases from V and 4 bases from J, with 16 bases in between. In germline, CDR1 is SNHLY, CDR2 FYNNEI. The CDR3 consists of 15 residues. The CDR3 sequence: CASSALASAYNEQFF. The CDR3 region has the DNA TGTGCCAGCAGCGCCCTAGCGAGCGCTTACAATGAGCAGTTCTTC.

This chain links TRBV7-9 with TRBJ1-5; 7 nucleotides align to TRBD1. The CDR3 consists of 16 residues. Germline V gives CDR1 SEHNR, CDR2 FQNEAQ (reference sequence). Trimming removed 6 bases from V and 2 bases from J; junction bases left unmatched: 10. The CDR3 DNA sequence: TGTGCCAGCAGGGGGACAGCCGAACGGTGCAATCAGCCCCAGCATTTT. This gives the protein CASRGTAERCNQPQHF.

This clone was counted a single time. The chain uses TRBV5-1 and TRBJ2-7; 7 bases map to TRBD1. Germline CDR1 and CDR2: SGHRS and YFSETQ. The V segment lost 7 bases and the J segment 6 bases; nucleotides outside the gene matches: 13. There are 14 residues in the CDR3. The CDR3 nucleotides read TGCGCCAGCGCCTCCGGGACAGCTTCCCTCGAGCAGTACTTC. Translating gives CASASGTASLEQYF. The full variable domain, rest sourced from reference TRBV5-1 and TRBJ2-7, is KAGVTQTPRYLIKTRGQQVTLSCSPISGHRSVSWYQQTPGQGLQFLFEYFSETQRNKGNFPGRFSGRQFSNSRSEMNVSTLELGDSALYLCASASGTASLEQYFGPGTRLTVT.

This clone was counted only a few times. In DNA, the CDR3 is TGTGCCAGCAACAAGGACTTAAGCAATCAGCCCCAGCATTTT. The encoded protein is CASNKDLSNQPQHF. The V and J genes are TRBV2 and TRBJ1-5; D ambiguous. The CDR3 is made up of 14 amino acids. The V gene lost 7 bases and the J gene lost 1 base, with 11 bases spanning the gap. The germline CDR1 and CDR2 sequences are SNHLY and FYNNEI.

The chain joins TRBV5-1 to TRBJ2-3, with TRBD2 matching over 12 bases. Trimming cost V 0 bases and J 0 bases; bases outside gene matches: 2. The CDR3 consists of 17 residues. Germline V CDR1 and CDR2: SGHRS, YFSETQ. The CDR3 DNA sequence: TGCGCCAGCAGCTTGGGCGGACTAGCGGGGAGCACAGATACGCAGTATTTT. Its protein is CASSLGGLAGSTDTQYF.

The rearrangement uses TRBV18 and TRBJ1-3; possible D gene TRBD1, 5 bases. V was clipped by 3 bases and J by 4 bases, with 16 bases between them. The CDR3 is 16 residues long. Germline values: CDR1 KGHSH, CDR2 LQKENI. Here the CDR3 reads CASSPLGGGVGNTIYF. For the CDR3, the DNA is TGTGCCAGCTCACCCCTCGGGGGAGGAGTAGGAAACACCATATATTTT.

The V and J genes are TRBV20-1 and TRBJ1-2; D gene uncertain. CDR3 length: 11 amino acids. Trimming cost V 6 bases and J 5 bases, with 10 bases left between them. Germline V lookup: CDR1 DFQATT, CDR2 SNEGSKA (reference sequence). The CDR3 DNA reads TGCAGTGCGGCAGGATCTTATGGCTACACCTTC. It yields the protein CSAAGSYGYTF.

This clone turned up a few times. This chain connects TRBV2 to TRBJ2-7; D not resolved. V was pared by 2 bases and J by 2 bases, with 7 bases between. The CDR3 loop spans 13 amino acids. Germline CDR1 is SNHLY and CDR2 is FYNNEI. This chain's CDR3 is CASSESLPYEQYF. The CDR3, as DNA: TGTGCCAGCAGTGAATCACTCCCCTACGAGCAGTACTTC.

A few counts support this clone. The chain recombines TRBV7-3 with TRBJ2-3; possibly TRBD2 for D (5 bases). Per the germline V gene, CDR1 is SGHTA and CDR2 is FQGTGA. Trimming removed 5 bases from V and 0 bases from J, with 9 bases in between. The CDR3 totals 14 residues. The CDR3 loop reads CASSPGLSTDTQYF. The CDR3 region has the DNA TGTGCCAGCAGCCCCGGACTCAGCACAGATACGCAGTATTTT. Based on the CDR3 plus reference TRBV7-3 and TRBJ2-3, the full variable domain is GAGVSQTPSNKVTEKGKYVELRCDPISGHTALYWYRQSLGQGPEFLIYFQGTGAADDSGLPNDRFFAVRPEGSVSTLKIQRTERGDSAVYLCASSPGLSTDTQYFGPGTRLTVL.

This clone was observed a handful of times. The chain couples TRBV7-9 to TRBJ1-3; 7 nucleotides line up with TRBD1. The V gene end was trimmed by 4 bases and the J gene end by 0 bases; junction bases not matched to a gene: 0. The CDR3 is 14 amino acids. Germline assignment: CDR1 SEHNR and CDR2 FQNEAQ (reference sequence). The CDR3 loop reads CASSWDSSGNTIYF. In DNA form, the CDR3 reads TGTGCCAGCAGCTGGGACAGCTCTGGAAACACCATATATTTT.

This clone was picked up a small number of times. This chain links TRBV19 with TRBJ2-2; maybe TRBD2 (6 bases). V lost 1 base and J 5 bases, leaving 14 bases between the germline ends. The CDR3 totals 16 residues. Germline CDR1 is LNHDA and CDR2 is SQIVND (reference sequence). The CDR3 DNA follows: TGTGCCAGTAGTATAGTTACCCGGGGGAGGACCGGGGAGCTGTTTTTT. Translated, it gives CASSIVTRGRTGELFF.

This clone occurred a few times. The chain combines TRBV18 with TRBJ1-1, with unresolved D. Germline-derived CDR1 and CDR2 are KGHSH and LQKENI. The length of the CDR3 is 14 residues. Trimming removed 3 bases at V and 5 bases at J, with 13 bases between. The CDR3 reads CASSPRQLNTEAFF. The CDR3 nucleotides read TGTGCCAGCTCACCGAGGCAGCTTAATACTGAAGCTTTCTTT.

CDR3 sequence: CAAGQGNEQYF. CDR3 in DNA: TGTGCCGCAGGACAGGGTAACGAGCAGTACTTC. The gene calls are TRBV10-3 and TRBJ2-7, with 8 bases identical to TRBD1. Germline values: CDR1 ENHRY, CDR2 SYGVKD. The CDR3 loop spans 11 amino acids. V trimming: 11 bases; J trimming: 5 bases; junction bases outside the gene matches: 5.

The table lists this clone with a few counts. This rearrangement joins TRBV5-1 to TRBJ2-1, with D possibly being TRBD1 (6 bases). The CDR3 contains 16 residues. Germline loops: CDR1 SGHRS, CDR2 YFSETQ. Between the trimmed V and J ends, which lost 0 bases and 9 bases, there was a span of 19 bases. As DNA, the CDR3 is TGCGCCAGCAGCTTGGAAGACAGGTCTGGTAGGGTTGAGCAGTTCTTC. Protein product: CASSLEDRSGRVEQFF.

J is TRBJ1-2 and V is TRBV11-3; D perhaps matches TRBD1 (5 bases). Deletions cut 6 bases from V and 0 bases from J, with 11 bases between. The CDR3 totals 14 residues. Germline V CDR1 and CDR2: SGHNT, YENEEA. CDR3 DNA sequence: TGTGCCAGCAGGATGGGGGGGGCTAACTATGGCTACACCTTC. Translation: CASRMGGANYGYTF.

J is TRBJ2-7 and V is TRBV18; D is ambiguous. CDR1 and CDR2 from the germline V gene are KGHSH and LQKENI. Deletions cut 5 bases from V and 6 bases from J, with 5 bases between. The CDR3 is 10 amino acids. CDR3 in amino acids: CASSVGEQYF. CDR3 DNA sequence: TGTGCCAGCTCAGTCGGCGAGCAGTACTTC.

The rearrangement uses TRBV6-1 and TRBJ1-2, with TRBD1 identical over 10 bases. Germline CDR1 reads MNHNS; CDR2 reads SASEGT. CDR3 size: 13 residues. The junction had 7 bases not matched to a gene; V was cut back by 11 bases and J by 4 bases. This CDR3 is CAGQTGGGYGYTF. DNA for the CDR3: TGTGCCGGACAGACAGGGGGCGGCTATGGCTACACCTTC.

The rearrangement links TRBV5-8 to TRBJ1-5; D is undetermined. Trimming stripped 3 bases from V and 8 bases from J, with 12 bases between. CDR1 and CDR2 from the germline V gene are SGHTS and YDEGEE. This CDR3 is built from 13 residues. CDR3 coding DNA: TGTGCCAGCAGCTCCCGACTGTCCGAGCCCCAGCATTTT. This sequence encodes CASSSRLSEPQHF.

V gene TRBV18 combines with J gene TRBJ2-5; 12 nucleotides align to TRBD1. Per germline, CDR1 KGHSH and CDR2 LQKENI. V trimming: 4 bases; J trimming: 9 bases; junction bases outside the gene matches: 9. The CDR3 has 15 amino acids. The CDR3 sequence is CASSRSGTGGAAQYF. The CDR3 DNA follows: TGTGCCAGCTCACGTTCCGGGACAGGGGGCGCGGCCCAGTACTTC. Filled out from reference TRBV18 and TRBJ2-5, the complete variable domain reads NAGVMQNPRHLVRRRGQEARLRCSPMKGHSHVYWYRQLPEEGLKFMVYLQKENIIDESGMPKERFSAEFPKEGPSILRIQQVVRGDSAAYFCASSRSGTGGAAQYFGPGTRLLVL.

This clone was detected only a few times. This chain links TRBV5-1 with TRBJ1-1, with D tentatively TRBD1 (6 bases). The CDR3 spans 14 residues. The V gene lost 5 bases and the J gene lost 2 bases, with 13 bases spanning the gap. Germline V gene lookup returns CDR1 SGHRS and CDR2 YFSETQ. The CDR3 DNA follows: TGCGCCAGCAGGCCCCGGACAGCTAACACTGAAGCTTTCTTT. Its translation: CASRPRTANTEAFF.

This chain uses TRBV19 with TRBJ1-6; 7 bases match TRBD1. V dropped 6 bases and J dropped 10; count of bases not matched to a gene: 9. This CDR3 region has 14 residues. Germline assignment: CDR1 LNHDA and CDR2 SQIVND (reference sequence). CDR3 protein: CASSTTGARSPLHF. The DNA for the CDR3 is TGTGCCAGTAGCACCACAGGGGCTCGATCACCCCTCCACTTT.

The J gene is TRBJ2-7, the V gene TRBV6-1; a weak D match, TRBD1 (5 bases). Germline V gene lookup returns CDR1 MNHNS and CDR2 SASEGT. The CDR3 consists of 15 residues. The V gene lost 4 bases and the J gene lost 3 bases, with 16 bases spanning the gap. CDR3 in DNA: TGTGCCAGCAGTGCCTACGACAGAATTTTCTACGAGCAGTACTTC. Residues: CASSAYDRIFYEQYF.

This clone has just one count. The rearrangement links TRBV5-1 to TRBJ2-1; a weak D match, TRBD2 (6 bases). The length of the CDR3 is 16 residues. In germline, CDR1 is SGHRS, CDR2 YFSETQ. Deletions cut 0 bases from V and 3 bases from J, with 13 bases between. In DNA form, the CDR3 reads TGCGCCAGCAGCTTGGGTGGAGGGGCCGGCTACAATGAGCAGTTCTTC. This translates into CASSLGGGAGYNEQFF.

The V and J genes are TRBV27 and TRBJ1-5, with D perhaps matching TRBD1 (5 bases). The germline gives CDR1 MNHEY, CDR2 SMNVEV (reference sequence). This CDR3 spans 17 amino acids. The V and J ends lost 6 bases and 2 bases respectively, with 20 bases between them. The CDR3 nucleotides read TGTGCCAGCAGCCATGGCGGTGCACGGGGGGGCAATCAGCCCCAGCATTTT. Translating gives CASSHGGARGGNQPQHF.

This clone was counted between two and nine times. The CDR3 protein is CASSQVGDSGAYEQYF. The CDR3 DNA reads TGTGCCAGCAGCCAAGTTGGGGACTCCGGCGCGTACGAGCAGTACTTC. V usage is TRBV14 and J usage is TRBJ2-7; D is possibly TRBD2 (6 bases). Trimming cost V 1 base and J 4 bases, with 17 bases left between them. The CDR3 sequence is 16 residues long. Germline lookup yields CDR1 SGHDN and CDR2 FVKESK.

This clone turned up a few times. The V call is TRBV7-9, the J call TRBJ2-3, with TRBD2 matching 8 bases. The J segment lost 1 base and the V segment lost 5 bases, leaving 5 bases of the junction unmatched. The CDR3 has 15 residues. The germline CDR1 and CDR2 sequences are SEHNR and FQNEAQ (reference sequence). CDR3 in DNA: TGTGCCAGCAGCCCAAGGCGGGGGGGCACAGATACGCAGTATTTT. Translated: CASSPRRGGTDTQYF. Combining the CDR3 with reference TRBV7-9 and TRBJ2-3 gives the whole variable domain DTGVSQNPRHKITKRGQNVTFRCDPISEHNRLYWYRQTLGQGPEFLTYFQNEAQLEKSRLLSDRFSAERPKGSFSTLEIQRTEQGDSAMYLCASSPRRGGTDTQYFGPGTRLTVL.

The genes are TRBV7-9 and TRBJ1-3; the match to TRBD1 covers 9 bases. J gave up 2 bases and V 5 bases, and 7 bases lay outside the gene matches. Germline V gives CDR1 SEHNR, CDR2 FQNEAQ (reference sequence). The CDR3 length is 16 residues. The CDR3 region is CASSHRDRATGNTIYF. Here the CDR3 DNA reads TGTGCCAGCAGCCACCGGGACAGGGCAACTGGAAACACCATATATTTT.